One sample yielded the 18 T cell receptor beta chains listed below, sequenced in a study of cytomegalovirus exposure and HLA in healthy donors. This PCR relied on a set of 60 Vbeta primers and 13 Jbeta primers. Measured with immunoSEQ multiplex PCR; TCRdb has only the in-frame clones, and not every one. The sample includes 150,000 to 200,000 clones, over 65% of them seen just once. The specimen was PBMCs. These receptors all stem from a woman in her 40s in good health and CMV-seropositive.

About this clone itself: At one boundary the junction diverges from the germline segment, which might be a read error. The CDR3, as DNA: TGTGCCAGCTCACCCAGACAGGGGGACAACTATGGCTACCCCTTC. Translating it yields CASSPRQGDNYGYPF. V usage is TRBV18 and J usage is TRBJ1-2; 9 positions agree with TRBD1. Germline V gene sequence: CDR1 KGHSH, CDR2 LQKENI. The CDR3 is 15 residues long. The whole variable domain, remainder taken from reference TRBV18 and TRBJ1-2, is NAGVMQNPRHLVRRRGQEARLRCSPMKGHSHVYWYRQLPEEGLKFMVYLQKENIIDESGMPKERFSAEFPKEGPSILRIQQVVRGDSAAYFCASSPRQGDNYGYPFGSGTRLTVV.

This chain uses TRBV4-1 with TRBJ2-5, with 8 bases that match TRBD2. Near its end, the DNA agrees better with TRBJ2-7, so the J call may be wrong. Per the germline V gene, CDR1 is MGHRA and CDR2 is YSYEKL. CDR3 length: 14 residues. This CDR3 is CASSQVAGSYEQYF. CDR3 DNA: TGCGCCAGCAGCCAAGTAGCGGGATCTTACGAGCAGTACTTC.

This clone appeared once. CDR3 residues: CASSFRRGSTETQYF. DNA for the CDR3: TGTGCCAGCAGCTTTCGAAGGGGGTCAACAGAGACCCAGTACTTC. V usage is TRBV5-6 and J usage is TRBJ2-5, with TRBD1 as a possible D gene (6 bases). The CDR3 is made up of 15 amino acids. Germline CDR1 and CDR2: SGHDT and YYEEEE. V lost 2 bases and J 4 bases, leaving 15 bases between the germline ends.

The chain uses TRBV18 and TRBJ2-7, with TRBD1 identical over 10 bases. This CDR3 comprises 14 residues. The V gene's germline CDR1 is KGHSH and CDR2 LQKENI. The V segment lost 3 bases and the J segment 6 bases; nucleotides outside the gene matches: 5. The CDR3, as DNA: TGTGCCAGCTCACCGACAGGGGGCGAAGGCGAGCAGTACTTC. As protein: CASSPTGGEGEQYF.

The V gene is TRBV28, the J gene TRBJ1-2, with 7 bases lining up with TRBD1. The J segment lost 8 bases and the V segment lost 8 bases, leaving 11 bases of the junction unmatched. The CDR3 runs to 13 residues. Germline V gives CDR1 MDHEN, CDR2 SYDVKM. CDR3 coding DNA: TGTGCCAGCTACCCAGGGACAGCGAAAGGCTACACCTTC. It encodes CASYPGTAKGYTF.

This clone was picked up a small number of times. V gene TRBV5-1 combines with J gene TRBJ1-4; D is perhaps TRBD1 (6 bases). Per germline, CDR1 SGHRS and CDR2 YFSETQ. The CDR3 is 16 residues long. Between the trimmed V and J ends, which lost 5 bases and 8 bases, there was a span of 22 bases. CDR3 nucleotides: TGCGCCAGCAGGGGATCGGGGGGCGCCCTGGAGGAAAAACTGTTTTTT. It translates to CASRGSGGALEEKLFF.

The V call is TRBV27, the J call TRBJ2-5, with D maybe TRBD2 (6 bases). The CDR3 contains 16 residues. In germline, CDR1 is MNHEY, CDR2 SMNVEV (reference sequence). V lost 5 bases and J lost 0, with 16 bases in between. In DNA form, the CDR3 reads TGTGCCAGCAGTCCCGGGACTTCCAGATACCAAGAGACCCAGTACTTC. This gives the protein CASSPGTSRYQETQYF.

This chain connects TRBV29-1 to TRBJ1-2; no clear D gene. V lost 5 bases, J lost 7 bases, and 8 bases lay in between. The CDR3 length is 10 residues. CDR1 and CDR2 from the germline V gene are SQVTM and ANQGSEA. The DNA of the CDR3 is TGCAGCGTTTACGAGTCTGGCTACACCTTC. This translates into CSVYESGYTF.

The gene calls are TRBV6-4 and TRBJ2-3; 9 bases match TRBD1. The CDR3 is 15 amino acids. Per germline, CDR1 MRHNA and CDR2 SNTAGT. The V gene end was trimmed by 5 bases and the J gene end by 2 bases; junction bases not matched to a gene: 5. The CDR3 DNA reads TGTGCCAGCAGTCCCGACAGGGGGAACACAGATACGCAGTATTTT. It encodes CASSPDRGNTDTQYF.

Comment on this clone: Other nucleotide sequences in the sample specify the same CDR3. V gene TRBV19 combines with J gene TRBJ1-1; D possibly corresponds to TRBD1 (5 bases). CDR3 size: 14 residues. Germline V gives CDR1 LNHDA, CDR2 SQIVND (reference sequence). V gave up 9 bases and J gave up 0 bases, with 14 bases separating them. The CDR3 DNA is TGTGCCAGCAGTGTCGACAGCCTGAACACTGAAGCTTTCTTT. Protein: CASSVDSLNTEAFF.

This clone appeared a few times. The J gene is TRBJ2-1, the V gene TRBV14, with a weak D call TRBD1 (6 bases). Germline lookup yields CDR1 SGHDN and CDR2 FVKESK. The CDR3 length is 16 residues. V dropped 1 base and J dropped 2 bases, with 12 bases sitting between them. The CDR3 sequence is CASSQARQVTYNEQFF. As DNA, the CDR3 is TGTGCCAGCAGCCAAGCTAGACAGGTTACCTACAATGAGCAGTTCTTC. The full variable domain, rest sourced from reference TRBV14 and TRBJ2-1, is EAGVTQFPSHSVIEKGQTVTLRCDPISGHDNLYWYRRVMGKEIKFLLHFVKESKQDESGMPNNRFLAERTGGTYSTLKVQPAELEDSGVYFCASSQARQVTYNEQFFGPGTRLTVL.

The sample holds a few counts of this clone. This chain links TRBV7-3 with TRBJ1-2, with 7 bases identical to TRBD1. CDR3 size: 14 residues. The ends lost 5 bases at V and 3 bases at J; junction bases unmatched: 6. In germline, CDR1 is SGHTA, CDR2 FQGTGA. The CDR3 region has the DNA TGTGCCAGCAGCCCGGGACAGACCGACTATGGCTACACCTTC. Protein sequence: CASSPGQTDYGYTF.

The chain uses TRBV5-1 and TRBJ2-5; 12 positions match TRBD2. The CDR3 is 16 residues long. Losses at the gene ends were 0 bases for V and 4 bases for J; bases not matched to a gene: 4. CDR1 is SGHRS, CDR2 YFSETQ, per germline. CDR3 in DNA: TGCGCCAGCAGCTTGGGAACTAGCGGGGGGCCAGAGACCCAGTACTTC. Translated, it gives CASSLGTSGGPETQYF.

The chain uses TRBV19 and TRBJ1-2, with D perhaps matching TRBD1 (5 bases). The ends were cut back, 5 bases at V and 1 base at J, with 14 bases in the middle. This CDR3 spans 15 amino acids. Germline assignment: CDR1 LNHDA and CDR2 SQIVND (reference sequence). CDR3 nucleotide sequence: TGTGCCAGTAGTTTCGGCGGGGGGTATAACTATGGCTACACCTTC. Its protein product is CASSFGGGYNYGYTF. The full variable domain, in which reference TRBV19 and TRBJ1-2 provide the parts outside the CDR3, is DGGITQSPKYLFRKEGQNVTLSCEQNLNHDAMYWYRQDPGQGLRLIYYSQIVNDFQKGDIAEGYSVSREKKESFPLTVTSAQKNPTAFYLCASSFGGGYNYGYTFGSGTRLTVV.

The chain has TRBV7-2 and TRBJ2-5; 11 nucleotides align to TRBD2. The germline gives CDR1 SGHTA, CDR2 FQGNSA. J gave up 1 base and V 0 bases, and 1 base lay outside the gene matches. The CDR3 is made up of 16 amino acids. The CDR3 DNA sequence: TGTGCCAGCAGCTTAGCACTAGCGGGGGTCCAAGAGACCCAGTACTTC. Protein sequence: CASSLALAGVQETQYF.

The chain couples TRBV28 to TRBJ2-2; D uncertain. This CDR3 comprises 12 residues. Germline V gene sequence: CDR1 MDHEN, CDR2 SYDVKM. The germline V and J ends were trimmed by 6 bases and 3 bases, with 5 bases remaining between them. The CDR3 DNA sequence: TGTGCCAGCAGCCGGTACACCGGGGAGCTGTTTTTT. Encoded protein: CASSRYTGELFF.

In its sample, this clone was seen a few times. The rearrangement joins TRBV9 to TRBJ1-1; 9 positions match TRBD1. CDR3 length equals 13 residues. The germline V gene has CDR1 SGDLS and CDR2 YYNGEE. V was pared by 3 bases and J by 5 bases, with 2 bases of the junction left unmatched. The CDR3 DNA reads TGTGCCAGCAGCGGGACAGGGGAAACTGAAGCTTTCTTT. Its translation is CASSGTGETEAFF.

This rearrangement joins TRBV5-6 to TRBJ2-7; 7 bases map to TRBD1. After removal of 4 bases from V and 5 bases from J, the junction contained 6 bases not matched to a gene. Germline CDR1 SGHDT, CDR2 YYEEEE. The CDR3 is 13 residues long. CDR3 sequence reads: CASSPRGTHEQYF. Here the CDR3 DNA reads TGTGCCAGCAGCCCCAGGGGGACCCACGAGCAGTACTTC.